Listed below are T cell receptor beta chains from one sample, sequenced in a study of T cell repertoires in cytomegalovirus infection. TCRdb redid the calling of the reads with MiXCR, one entry per CDR3 protein. This sample has hundreds of thousands of distinct CDR3 sequences, with 11% found just once. The material sequenced was PBMCs. Receptors originate from a human donor in good health (CMV status not recorded). Some clones in this sample may be carry-over from other donors' samples. Both conserved end residues are part of each CDR3. A D gene is named only where the DNA matches it firmly. Rows give clone size only sometimes, using once, few, many, or a class for an expanded clone.

TRBJ2-7 many - TRBV5-6 CASSSRSGGLRRERTYEQYF TGTGCCAGCAGCTCCCGGAGTGGGGGGCTGCGGCGGGAGAGGACCTACGAGCAGTACTTC
TRBJ1-5 many - TRBV7-3 CASTSVTKGDNQPQHF TGTGCCAGCACCTCGGTAACCAAAGGAGACAATCAGCCCCAGCATTTT
TRBJ2-3 many - TRBV12-3/TRBV12-4 CASRNTYSTDTQYF TGTGCCAGCAGGAACACTTACAGCACAGATACGCAGTATTTT
TRBJ2-2 many - TRBV15 CATSRETVSDTTGELFF TGTGCCACCAGCAGAGAGACAGTATCGGACACAACCGGGGAGCTGTTTTTT
TRBJ1-2 many TRBD1 TRBV7-2 CASSLQDRSYGYTF TGTGCCAGCAGCTTACAGGACAGGAGCTATGGCTACACCTTC
TRBJ2-1 few - TRBV20-1 CSAREGPRLDEQFF TGCAGTGCTAGAGAGGGACCCCGTTTGGATGAGCAGTTCTTC
TRBJ2-5 few - TRBV14 CASSSIWTQETQYF TGTGCCAGCAGCTCAATTTGGACCCAAGAGACCCAGTACTTC
TRBJ2-7 - TRBD2 TRBV2 CASSRRHPSGGSYEQYF TGTGCCAGCAGTAGGAGACACCCTAGCGGGGGCTCCTACGAGCAGTACTTC
TRBJ2-5 - - TRBV11-2 CASSSDYQETQYF TGTGCCAGCAGCTCCGATTACCAAGAGACCCAGTACTTC
TRBJ2-1 many - TRBV10-3 CAINQQGSSINEQFF TGTGCCATCAACCAACAGGGAAGTAGTATCAATGAGCAGTTCTTC
TRBJ1-1 many - TRBV4-1 CASSQDPGLHTEAFF TGCGCCAGCAGCCAAGACCCAGGGTTGCACACTGAAGCTTTCTTT
TRBJ2-4 many - TRBV11-2 CASSAWDLNIQYF TGTGCCAGCAGCGCTTGGGACTTGAACATTCAGTACTTC
TRBJ1-1 many - TRBV7-9 CASSLVGHPNTEAFF TGTGCCAGCAGCTTAGTGGGGCACCCGAACACTGAAGCTTTCTTT
TRBJ1-4 - - TRBV5-1 CASSLAISDSQREKLFF TGCGCCAGCAGCTTGGCTATAAGCGACAGCCAGCGGGAAAAACTGTTTTTT
TRBJ2-5 many TRBD2 TRBV28 CAGGESGRVETQYF TGTGCCGGGGGGGAAAGCGGGAGGGTCGAGACCCAGTACTTC
TRBJ1-3 many - TRBV6-1 CASHGHSGNTIYF TGTGCCAGCCACGGACACTCTGGAAACACCATATATTTT
TRBJ2-4 many - TRBV19 CASSIGGSDKNIQYF TGTGCCAGTAGTATCGGTGGGAGTGACAAAAACATTCAGTACTTC
TRBJ2-5 many - TRBV7-2 CASSSLGGQETQYF TGTGCCAGCAGCTCATTGGGCGGCCAAGAGACCCAGTACTTC
TRBJ2-3 - - TRBV18 CASSPPFGGSTDTQYF TGTGCCAGCTCACCACCGTTTGGCGGGAGCACAGATACGCAGTATTTT
TRBJ1-5 many TRBD1 TRBV12-3/TRBV12-4 CASSRQGAFQPQHF TGTGCCAGCAGCCGACAGGGGGCTTTTCAGCCCCAGCATTTT
TRBJ1-4 many - TRBV19 CASSTRRVVEKLFF TGTGCCAGTAGTACCCGCAGGGTTGTCGAAAAACTGTTTTTT
TRBJ2-1 - TRBD1 TRBV7-9 CASSLVLGQAYNEQFF TGTGCCAGCAGCTTAGTCCTCGGACAGGCATACAATGAGCAGTTCTTC
TRBJ1-4 once - TRBV2 CASSEALGGEKLFF TGTGCCAGCAGTGAAGCGTTAGGGGGTGAAAAACTGTTTTTT
TRBJ1-5 many - TRBV5-1 CASSPAPGNQPQHF TGCGCCAGCAGCCCGGCCCCAGGAAATCAGCCCCAGCATTTT
TRBJ1-2 - - TRBV29-1 CSVGGGFRGYTF TGCAGCGTGGGGGGGGGGTTCCGAGGCTACACCTTC
TRBJ1-1 - TRBD1 TRBV4-2 CASSQDYRGLWGNTEAFF TGTGCCAGCAGCCAAGACTACAGGGGGCTTTGGGGGAACACTGAAGCTTTCTTT
TRBJ2-1 many TRBD2 TRBV12-3/TRBV12-4 CASRVAGASSYNEQFF TGTGCCAGCAGGGTAGCGGGAGCGAGCTCCTACAATGAGCAGTTCTTC
TRBJ1-2 many TRBD1 TRBV6-5 CASTTRQGNGYGYTF TGTGCCAGCACCACACGACAGGGGAACGGCTATGGCTACACCTTC
TRBJ2-5 many - TRBV12-3/TRBV12-4 CASSSDWGRETQYF TGTGCCAGCAGTTCGGATTGGGGGAGAGAGACCCAGTACTTC
TRBJ2-2 many TRBD2 TRBV12-3/TRBV12-4 CASSFQRGVGELFF TGTGCCAGCAGTTTCCAGCGGGGGGTTGGGGAGCTGTTTTTT
TRBJ1-2 many TRBD1 TRBV19 CASSGTGTGRGGYTF TGTGCCAGTAGTGGGACCGGGACAGGGAGAGGTGGCTACACCTTC
TRBJ2-2 few TRBD2 TRBV6-2/TRBV6-3 CASSYQLAGDFSGATGELFF TGTGCCAGCAGTTATCAACTAGCGGGGGACTTTTCCGGGGCCACCGGGGAGCTGTTTTTT
TRBJ2-3 few TRBD1 TRBV23-1 CASSRDRAPSDTQYF TGCGCCAGCAGTAGGGACAGGGCGCCGTCAGATACGCAGTATTTT
TRBJ2-1 many TRBD1 TRBV7-3 CASSRSGGQSYNEQFF TGTGCCAGCAGCCGAAGTGGGGGACAGTCCTACAATGAGCAGTTCTTC
TRBJ2-5 few TRBD2 TRBV5-1 CASSRPLAGTKETQYF TGCGCCAGCAGCCGGCCCCTAGCGGGGACGAAAGAGACCCAGTACTTC
TRBJ1-1 few - TRBV29-1 CSVEDQTAKNTEAFF TGCAGCGTTGAAGATCAAACAGCCAAGAACACTGAAGCTTTCTTT
TRBJ1-5 - TRBD1 TRBV12-5 CASGLGDRAQGQPQHF TGTGCTAGTGGTTTGGGGGACAGGGCCCAAGGTCAGCCCCAGCATTTT
TRBJ2-1 many - TRBV7-9 CASPGWTGDNGDEQFF TGTGCCAGTCCAGGCTGGACCGGGGATAATGGGGATGAGCAGTTCTTC
TRBJ1-2 few - TRBV5-1 CASSPNPNSPWGYTF TGCGCCAGCAGCCCAAACCCTAACAGCCCCTGGGGCTACACCTTC
TRBJ2-1 - - TRBV19 CASSIELLLGGWDPNEQFF TGTGCCAGTAGTATAGAACTTCTATTGGGGGGTTGGGACCCTAATGAGCAGTTCTTC